Listed below are T cell receptor beta chains from one sample, sequenced in a study of blood T cell repertoires in COVID-19. The repertoire was sequenced with immunoSEQ multiplex PCR; TCRdb's copy has only in-frame clones and lacks some. The table records about 260,000 clones, roughly 90% of them present only once. The sample consisted of peripheral blood. The receptor set was obtained from a man between 60 and 75 years old who had recovered from COVID-19. Each CDR3 is given with its conserved first and last residue. The D gene is left open where the match is weak. Part of the rows lack a size; the others show once, few, many or a class for expanded clones.

V	size	D	J	CDR3	DNA
TRBV9	.	.	TRBJ1-1	CASSVEPNTEAFF	TGTGCCAGCAGCGTAGAGCCGAACACTGAAGCTTTCTTT
TRBV10-3	.	.	TRBJ2-7	CAISESLDLAYEQYF	TGTGCCATCAGTGAGTCTTTAGACTTGGCCTACGAGCAGTACTTC
TRBV7-3	few	TRBD2	TRBJ2-1	CASSLIRGGNNEQFF	TGTGCCAGCAGCTTAATTCGCGGGGGGAACAATGAGCAGTTCTTC
TRBV14	.	TRBD1	TRBJ2-5	CASSPRMSGTGVFETQYF	TGTGCCAGCAGCCCAAGAATGAGTGGGACAGGGGTATTCGAGACCCAGTACTTC
TRBV7-9	.	.	TRBJ1-2	CASSLEDEEGFYGYTF	TGTGCCAGCAGCTTAGAGGACGAAGAGGGATTCTATGGCTACACCTTC
TRBV9	.	TRBD1	TRBJ2-7	CASSPQDRAYEQYF	TGTGCCAGCAGCCCCCAAGACAGGGCCTACGAGCAGTACTTC
TRBV29-1	.	.	TRBJ1-2	CSVENRIRANYGYTF	TGCAGCGTTGAGAACAGGATCAGAGCTAACTATGGCTACACCTTC
TRBV4-2	.	.	TRBJ2-5	CASSQARVGAGETQYF	TGTGCCAGCAGCCAAGCCCGAGTAGGGGCGGGGGAGACCCAGTACTTC
TRBV7-2	.	.	TRBJ1-2	CASSQDKNYGYTF	TGTGCCAGCAGTCAAGACAAAAACTATGGCTACACCTTC
TRBV10-3	.	.	TRBJ1-1	CAISESGRGGLGNTEAFF	TGTGCCATCAGTGAGTCGGGCAGGGGAGGACTAGGGAACACTGAAGCTTTCTTT
TRBV7-2	.	TRBD1	TRBJ1-4	CASSLSGTGNEKLFF	TGTGCCAGCAGCTTATCCGGGACAGGGAATGAAAAACTGTTTTTT
TRBV6-1	.	.	TRBJ2-5	CASSDLGPQETQYF	TGTGCCAGCAGTGATCTGGGCCCACAAGAGACCCAGTACTTC
TRBV5-1	.	.	TRBJ2-3	CASSTDVDTQYF	TGCGCCAGCAGTACAGACGTGGATACGCAGTATTTT
TRBV29-1	.	.	TRBJ1-1	CSVTTGSTNTEAFF	TGCAGCGTTACTACAGGGTCTACGAACACTGAAGCTTTCTTT
TRBV24-1	.	TRBD1	TRBJ2-1	CATSDPGTGGEQFF	TGTGCCACCAGTGACCCCGGGACAGGGGGTGAGCAGTTCTTC
TRBV11-2	.	.	TRBJ2-7	CASSLDQRTLQYF	TGTGCCAGCAGCTTAGACCAACGTACATTGCAGTACTTC
TRBV5-1	.	.	TRBJ2-1	CASRRGGAYNEQFF	TGCGCCAGCAGACGAGGGGGGGCCTACAATGAGCAGTTCTTC
TRBV6-5	.	.	TRBJ2-2	CASSYSGLNTGELFF	TGTGCCAGCAGTTACTCTGGACTGAACACCGGGGAGCTGTTTTTT
TRBV7-9	.	TRBD1	TRBJ2-3	CASSLDRGTDTQYF	TGTGCCAGCAGCTTGGACAGGGGGACAGATACGCAGTATTTT
TRBV5-4	.	.	TRBJ1-2	CASKPGGGLHGYTF	TGTGCCAGCAAACCCGGGGGGGGGTTACATGGCTACACCTTC
TRBV21-1	.	.	TRBJ1-5	CASSSPTGSDQPQHF	TGTGCCAGCAGCAGCCCGACAGGGTCTGACCAGCCCCAGCATTTT
TRBV7-2	.	.	TRBJ2-5	CASSPRSGRGAGETQYF	TGTGCCAGCAGCCCGAGGTCTGGTCGGGGGGCCGGAGAGACCCAGTACTTC
TRBV5-1	.	.	TRBJ1-2	CASSLVANYGYTF	TGCGCCAGCAGCTTGGTAGCTAACTATGGCTACACCTTC
TRBV2	once	.	TRBJ1-2	CASMKQRGNYGYTF	TGTGCCAGCATGAAACAACGAGGGAACTATGGCTACACCTTC
TRBV6-6	many	.	TRBJ1-4	CASSRDYNEKLFF	TGTGCCAGCAGTCGGGACTATAATGAAAAACTGTTTTTT
TRBV7-9	.	.	TRBJ1-6	CASSSNSPLHF	TGTGCCAGCAGCTCAAATTCACCCCTCCACTTT
TRBV27	.	TRBD1	TRBJ2-7	CASSNIGQGGRSAYEQYF	TGTGCCAGCAGTAACATCGGACAGGGGGGAAGGTCGGCCTACGAGCAGTACTTC
TRBV9	.	.	TRBJ2-5	CASSGGGETQYF	TGTGCCAGCAGCGGAGGAGGGGAGACCCAGTACTTC
TRBV10-3	.	TRBD2	TRBJ2-1	CAISPMLAGGSYNEQFF	TGTGCCATCAGTCCCATGCTAGCGGGGGGGTCCTACAATGAGCAGTTCTTC
TRBV5-5	.	.	TRBJ1-3	CASSGPDSHSGNTIYF	TGTGCCAGCAGCGGCCCGGACAGCCACTCTGGAAACACCATATATTTT
TRBV6-7	.	.	TRBJ1-5	CASSRVGGDPDNQPQHF	TGTGCCAGCAGTAGGGTGGGGGGAGACCCGGACAATCAGCCCCAGCATTTT
TRBV14	.	TRBD1	TRBJ2-1	CASSHQAGTGGNEQFF	TGTGCCAGCAGCCACCAAGCCGGGACAGGGGGCAATGAGCAGTTCTTC
TRBV7-2	.	TRBD2	TRBJ2-7	CASRGGLAGKSSYEQYF	TGTGCCAGCAGAGGGGGACTAGCGGGCAAGAGCTCCTACGAGCAGTACTTC
TRBV5-4	.	.	TRBJ2-1	CASSHLNTGEQFF	TGTGCCAGCAGCCACCTGAATACCGGTGAGCAGTTCTTC
TRBV18	.	.	TRBJ1-5	CASSPPPDWGNQPQHF	TGTGCCAGCTCACCACCGCCAGACTGGGGCAATCAGCCCCAGCATTTT
TRBV3-1/TRBV3-2	.	TRBD1	TRBJ1-5	CASSRQGGNQPQHF	TGTGCCAGCTCCCGACAGGGCGGCAATCAGCCCCAGCATTTT
TRBV4-1	.	.	TRBJ1-1	CASSQEGQGNTEAFF	TGCGCCAGCAGCCAAGAGGGGCAGGGGAACACTGAAGCTTTCTTT
TRBV7-2	.	TRBD2	TRBJ2-2	CASSLQLAGGNTGELFF	TGTGCCAGCAGCTTACAGCTAGCGGGGGGGAACACCGGGGAGCTGTTTTTT
TRBV3-1/TRBV3-2	.	.	TRBJ1-2	CASSQDRSTPQINYGYTF	TGTGCCAGCAGCCAAGATCGCTCCACTCCCCAAATTAACTATGGCTACACCTTC
TRBV5-8	.	.	TRBJ2-6	CASSFGEPLSGANVLTF	TGTGCCAGCAGCTTCGGTGAGCCTCTCTCTGGGGCCAACGTCCTGACTTTC
TRBV12-5	.	TRBD1	TRBJ1-6	CASGLGQGHSPLHF	TGTGCTAGTGGTCTCGGACAGGGACATTCACCCCTCCACTTT
TRBV6-5	.	.	TRBJ2-7	CASGSGGYRDEQYF	TGTGCCAGCGGCTCCGGGGGTTATAGGGACGAGCAGTACTTC
TRBV29-1	.	TRBD1	TRBJ1-5	CSVSAQGEGNQPQHF	TGCAGCGTTAGCGCCCAGGGGGAGGGCAATCAGCCCCAGCATTTT
TRBV6-1	.	TRBD1	TRBJ1-3	CASSERDRGFQFRNTIYF	TGTGCCAGCAGTGAACGGGACAGGGGATTTCAATTCAGAAACACCATATATTTT
TRBV24-1	.	TRBD1	TRBJ2-3	CATSDPGQGTDTQYF	TGTGCCACCAGTGACCCAGGACAGGGCACAGATACGCAGTATTTT
TRBV5-1	.	.	TRBJ1-1	CASSLEVGNREAFF	TGCGCCAGCAGCTTGGAGGTCGGGAACAGAGAAGCTTTCTTT
TRBV5-6	few	.	TRBJ2-7	CASSLTGDEQYF	TGTGCCAGCAGCTTGACCGGGGACGAGCAGTACTTC
TRBV2	.	.	TRBJ1-3	CASSELQSSGNTIYF	TGTGCCAGCAGTGAGTTACAGAGCTCTGGAAACACCATATATTTT
TRBV27	.	.	TRBJ2-7	CASSQEYTLNTYEQYF	TGTGCCAGCAGCCAAGAATACACATTGAATACCTACGAGCAGTACTTC
TRBV7-9	.	TRBD1	TRBJ2-3	CASSLKRTGVTDTQYF	TGTGCCAGCAGCTTAAAAAGGACAGGGGTTACAGATACGCAGTATTTT
TRBV6-5	few	.	TRBJ1-6	CASSYSTGLDNSPLHF	TGTGCCAGCAGTTACTCGACAGGATTGGATAATTCACCCCTCCACTTT
TRBV10-3	.	.	TRBJ1-6	CAISLKSQGLDSPLHF	TGTGCCATCAGTCTTAAATCACAGGGTCTCGATTCACCCCTCCACTTT
TRBV6-5	once	.	TRBJ2-7	CASGSRGGYEQYF	TGTGCCAGCGGATCGAGAGGGGGTTACGAGCAGTACTTC
TRBV11-2	.	.	TRBJ1-6	CASSPYENSPLHF	TGTGCCAGCAGCCCATACGAGAATTCACCCCTCCACTTT
TRBV19	.	.	TRBJ2-2	CASSIIGAGELFF	TGTGCCAGTAGTATCATAGGGGCGGGGGAGCTGTTTTTT
TRBV3-1/TRBV3-2	.	.	TRBJ2-2	CASSSVGGGGTGELFF	TGTGCCAGCAGCTCCGTAGGGGGGGGCGGCACCGGGGAGCTGTTTTTT
TRBV7-9	.	TRBD1	TRBJ1-4	CASSWTGVDEKLFF	TGTGCCAGCAGCTGGACAGGCGTCGATGAAAAACTGTTTTTT
TRBV2	.	TRBD2	TRBJ2-3	CASSGARGGTDTQYF	TGTGCCAGCAGTGGAGCGCGGGGGGGAACAGATACGCAGTATTTT
TRBV19	.	TRBD2	TRBJ2-7	CASSRERGYYEQYF	TGTGCCAGTTCCAGGGAGCGGGGATACTACGAGCAGTACTTC